This is a list of T cell receptor beta chains from one sample in a study of identical twins. TCRdb processed the 5' RACE reads anew with MiXCR; each CDR3 protein has one entry. The sample contains around 250,000 distinct CDR3 sequences, around 7% of which appear only once. The sample was also reused in another study, on yellow fever vaccine responses in identical twins.

Material for sequencing was memory (CD45RO+) T cells sorted from blood. The receptor set was obtained from a woman younger than 30 in good health. Both conserved end residues are part of each CDR3. Fields, in order: V gene, clone size, CDR3 length, J gene, D gene, CDR3 protein, CDR3 DNA. D genes are given only for firm matches. Expanded clones get a size class; other rows say once, few or many, or leave the size out.

TRBV2	few	15	TRBJ2-1	NA	CASSLPSSSYNEQFF	TGTGCCAGCAGTCTCCCTAGCTCCTCCTACAATGAGCAGTTCTTC
TRBV7-8	NA	15	TRBJ2-2	TRBD1	CASRIAGQATGELFF	TGTGCCAGCAGAATCGCGGGACAGGCCACCGGGGAGCTGTTTTTT
TRBV5-4	NA	16	TRBJ2-3	NA	CASSPRGEGVADTQYF	TGTGCCAGCAGCCCTCGGGGCGAGGGAGTCGCAGATACGCAGTATTTT
TRBV11-3	NA	13	TRBJ2-1	NA	CASSLQVAAEQFF	TGTGCCAGCAGCTTACAGGTAGCAGCTGAGCAGTTCTTC
TRBV6-1	NA	15	TRBJ2-6	NA	CASSPTGFGANVLTF	TGTGCCAGCAGCCCTACAGGGTTCGGGGCCAACGTCCTGACTTTC
TRBV12-3/TRBV12-4	NA	12	TRBJ1-5	NA	CASSPPNQPQHF	TGTGCCAGCAGTCCACCCAATCAGCCCCAGCATTTT
TRBV28	many	13	TRBJ1-5	NA	CASITRWNEPQHF	TGTGCCAGCATCACTCGGTGGAATGAGCCCCAGCATTTT
TRBV3-1	few	14	TRBJ2-5	NA	CASSQDLYRETQYF	TGTGCCAGCAGCCAAGATCTATACCGAGAGACCCAGTACTTC
TRBV3-1	many	16	TRBJ1-2	TRBD1	CASSIHPPTGRDGYTF	TGTGCCAGCAGCATCCATCCCCCGACAGGGCGCGATGGCTACACCTTC
TRBV28	few	16	TRBJ2-6	NA	CASSLFGSSGANVLTF	TGTGCCAGCAGTTTATTCGGCAGCTCTGGGGCCAACGTCCTGACTTTC
TRBV6-1	NA	13	TRBJ1-5	TRBD1	CASRGTGREPQHF	TGTGCCAGCAGAGGGACAGGGCGGGAGCCCCAGCATTTT
TRBV7-8	many	15	TRBJ2-5	TRBD2	CASRPRGTSVETQYF	TGTGCCAGCAGACCTAGAGGTACTAGCGTGGAGACCCAGTACTTC
TRBV7-2	NA	16	TRBJ2-1	NA	CASSRSAASIYNEQFF	TGTGCCAGCAGCCGAAGCGCGGCAAGCATCTACAATGAGCAGTTCTTC
TRBV20-1	many	14	TRBJ1-4	NA	CSARIQGSGEKLFF	TGCAGTGCTAGAATTCAGGGATCGGGAGAAAAACTGTTTTTT
TRBV7-7	many	18	TRBJ2-1	NA	CASSSIPPSGGAYNEQFF	TGTGCCAGCAGCTCAATACCCCCAAGTGGAGGGGCCTACAATGAGCAGTTCTTC
TRBV4-1	many	16	TRBJ1-5	NA	CASSQATGADNQPQHF	TGCGCCAGCAGCCAAGCCACGGGGGCGGACAATCAGCCCCAGCATTTT
TRBV10-3	NA	14	TRBJ1-1	NA	CAISEGTRATEAFF	TGTGCCATCAGTGAGGGGACACGTGCTACTGAAGCTTTCTTT
TRBV24-1	NA	14	TRBJ2-3	NA	CATSDFVPGATQYF	TGTGCCACCAGTGATTTCGTCCCGGGCGCGACGCAGTATTTT
TRBV20-1	many	16	TRBJ2-5	TRBD2	CSARDLSGGAQETQYF	TGCAGTGCTAGAGATTTGAGCGGGGGGGCCCAAGAGACCCAGTACTTC
TRBV5-5	NA	16	TRBJ2-5	TRBD2	CASRAGWLAGQETQYF	TGTGCCAGCAGGGCCGGCTGGCTAGCGGGGCAGGAGACCCAGTACTTC